This TCR beta chain comes out of a study of beta chain features in type 1 diabetes. Concerning this clone itself: The antigen is undetermined.

The V gene's germline CDR1 is SQVTM and CDR2 ANQGSEA. This CDR3 comprises 14 residues. V shed 7 bases and J 6 bases; nucleotides not matched to a gene: 10. Findings and caveats of the study: Moderate but significant shortening of TCRB CDR3s was recorded in all four CD4+ subsets from Type 1 diabetes patients. The study left unresolved whether HLA type influences TCRB rearrangement.

Expressed TCRB transcripts were sequenced after all isolated RNA was converted to cDNA. Clones were read by immunoSEQ multiplex PCR, and TCRdb kept only the in-frame ones, dropping some. The sample consists of 500,000 to 850,000 clones, over 11% of them appearing once. Heparinised blood was drawn once per donor, averaging approximately 100 mL. V and J are TRBV29-1 and TRBJ2-2, with 8 bases matching TRBD2. This TCR was sampled from a man aged 18 to 30 with type 1 diabetes. Specimen: naive CD4+ T cells from blood. CDR3 DNA: TGCAGCGGGTATAGCGGGACTTCACCCGGGGAGCTGTTTTTT. This translates into CSGYSGTSPGELFF.